Below, one TCR beta chain is given with its context. Its specificity is unknown. Germline trimming cut 6 bases from V and 0 bases from J; bases unmatched to any gene: 5. The CDR3 loop spans 14 amino acids. CDR1 and CDR2 (germline): SNHLY, FYNNEI. Produced via immunoSEQ multiplex PCR; TCRdb's table is partial and in-frame only. The sample carries around 210,000 clones, around 94% recorded once. This specimen belongs to a study of T cell responses to AZD1222 COVID-19 vaccine. Study-level points and caveats: Repertoire samples came only from after the peak T cell response. Regions 160-218 and 743-854 dominated among vaccine-associated CD4 TCRs spanning spike.

The source material was peripheral blood, sampled 28 days after the second dose of the MenACWY control vaccine. The receptor comes from an adult who received the MenACWY meningococcal vaccine as a control. This chain uses TRBV2 with TRBJ2-7; 7 bases fit TRBD2. CDR3 DNA: TGTGCCAGCAGGATTGCGGGAGTCTCCTACGAGCAGTACTTC. Its translation is CASRIAGVSYEQYF.